Each of the 18 T cell receptor beta chains below was sequenced from the same sample in a study of T-cell reconstitution after alpha-beta-depleted transplantation in children (dated by TCRdb to about 2016). The method was PCR. TCRdb records Illumina HiSeq 2500 as the sequencer. TCR library preparation used molecular barcoding, with unique molecular identifiers applied to normalize quantification of the TCRbeta repertoire. TCRdb trimmed the raw reads at Q25, called clones with MiXCR and kept productive beta chains. Each CDR3 protein appears once, grouped with its most common genes and DNA. The sample has more than 450,000 distinct CDR3 sequences on record, around 19% of them singletons. Roughly 3.3% of the sample belongs to the ten largest clones. Source: PBMCs from the stem cell graft donor, taken from the stem cell graft. Source of these receptors: a human donor who donated a stem cell graft to a child with acute lymphoblastic leukemia.

The gene calls are TRBV25-1 and TRBJ2-1, with 11 bases aligning to TRBD1. The CDR3 is 17 amino acids. CDR1 and CDR2 from the germline V gene are MGHDK and SYGVNS. The V segment lost 6 bases and the J segment 0 bases; nucleotides outside the gene matches: 7. The CDR3 is CASSPGQGEVSYNEQFF. CDR3 nucleotides: TGTGCCAGCAGCCCGGGACAGGGGGAAGTCTCCTACAATGAGCAGTTCTTC.

The chain is built from TRBV12-3 or TRBV12-4 and TRBJ1-1, with 9 bases fitting TRBD1. This CDR3 is 15 amino acids long. V was clipped by 0 bases and J by 7 bases; unmatched bases: 6. The CDR3 region has the DNA TGTGCCAGCAGTTTAGCGACAGGGGGTCGAGATGAAGCTTTCTTT. Translating it yields CASSLATGGRDEAFF.

The chain couples TRBV5-1 to TRBJ2-6, with D perhaps matching TRBD2 (5 bases). The germline CDR1 and CDR2 sequences are SGHRS and YFSETQ. CDR3 length: 16 residues. V was clipped by 2 bases and J by 1 base, with 10 bases between them. The chain's CDR3 is CASSFLPGSGANVLTF. DNA for the CDR3: TGCGCCAGCAGCTTTCTACCGGGATCTGGGGCCAACGTCCTGACTTTC.

The rearrangement links TRBV5-1 to TRBJ1-2, with 10 positions matching TRBD1. The CDR3 loop spans 14 amino acids. Germline-derived CDR1 and CDR2 are SGHRS and YFSETQ. With 3 bases clipped from V and 5 bases from J, the junction kept 4 bases outside the gene matches. Written as DNA, the CDR3 is TGCGCCAGCAGCTGGGGACAGGGGAGGTATGGCTACACCTTC. Its translation is CASSWGQGRYGYTF.

This clonotype came up many times. CDR3: CASRTLGDTQYF. CDR3 sequence (DNA): TGTGCCAGCCGTACCCTAGGCGATACGCAGTATTTT. The chain couples TRBV6-5 to TRBJ2-3; no firm D call. CDR3 length: 12 amino acids. Trimming removed 8 bases from V and 6 bases from J, with 12 bases in between. The germline gives CDR1 MNHEY, CDR2 SVGAGI.

At least ten counts were recorded for this clonotype. This chain joins TRBV7-9 and TRBJ2-5; tentatively, D is TRBD1 (7 bases). The length of the CDR3 is 15 residues. The germline V gene encodes CDR1 SEHNR and CDR2 FQNEAQ (reference sequence). Trimming took 6 bases from V and 5 from J, leaving 19 bases between them. The CDR3 region has the DNA TGTGCCAGCAGACTTCAGGGGGGCGTCGTGGAGACCCAGTACTTC. Translated: CASRLQGGVVETQYF.

This clonotype has just a few counts. The chain has TRBV12-3 or TRBV12-4 and TRBJ2-1; maybe TRBD1 (5 bases). This CDR3 is built from 17 residues. V was trimmed by 6 bases and J by 2 bases, leaving 20 bases between them. The CDR3, as DNA: TGTGCCAGCAGCCTTCGACCCACGCAGGGAACCTACAATGAGCAGTTCTTC. This codes for CASSLRPTQGTYNEQFF.

Concerning this clonotype itself: At one of its ends the junction is not consistent with the germline gene, which may arise from a read error. V usage is TRBV6-5 and J usage is TRBJ2-7; either TRBD1 or TRBD2 may supply D (5 bases each). There are 14 residues in the CDR3. Germline V gene sequence: CDR1 MNHEY, CDR2 SVGAGI. The CDR3 DNA reads as TGTGCCAGCAGTTACTCGAGGGACGGCTACAAGCAGTACTTC. Translation: CASSYSRDGYKQYF.

The J gene is TRBJ2-7, the V gene TRBV27; 7 bases map to TRBD1. CDR1 is MNHEY, CDR2 SMNVEV, per germline (reference sequence). V was pared by 3 bases and J by 4 bases, with 6 bases of the junction left unmatched. The CDR3 spans 14 residues. Here the CDR3 reads CASSFLGGLYEQYF. The CDR3 bases are TGTGCCAGCAGTTTTTTAGGGGGCTTATACGAGCAGTACTTC.

This clonotype was counted a few times. The V and J genes are TRBV4-2 and TRBJ2-5; 11 bases match TRBD2. Trimming cost V 3 bases and J 4 bases; bases outside gene matches: 13. Per germline, CDR1 LGHNA and CDR2 YNFKEQ. The CDR3 is made up of 18 amino acids. As DNA, the CDR3 is TGTGCCAGCAGCCAGGATGATGTAGCGGGAGGGACGGGAGAGACCCAGTACTTC. Its protein product is CASSQDDVAGGTGETQYF.

This clonotype was seen more than once but under ten times. The chain uses TRBV12-3 or TRBV12-4 and TRBJ2-1, with 9 nucleotides matching TRBD2. Trimming removed 8 bases from V and 8 bases from J; junction bases left unmatched: 16. The CDR3 sequence is 16 residues long. DNA for the CDR3: TGTGCCAGCCTCCCCGGGTTGCGGGAGGGGATCGATGAGCAGTTCTTC. It specifies CASLPGLREGIDEQFF.

This sequence joins TRBV15 and TRBJ2-1, with 9 bases lining up with TRBD2. Germline V CDR1 and CDR2: LNHNV, YYDKDF (reference sequence). The CDR3 totals 16 residues. Trimming removed 3 bases from V and 4 bases from J; junction bases left unmatched: 7. The CDR3 nucleotides read TGTGCCACCAGCAGCCGTAGCGGGGGATTTTACAATGAGCAGTTCTTC. Translating gives CATSSRSGGFYNEQFF.

This clonotype was counted between two and nine times. The chain employs TRBV15 and TRBJ2-5, with TRBD2 matching over 8 bases. The CDR3 has 16 residues. J gave up 3 bases and V 0 bases, and 6 bases lay outside the gene matches. Germline-derived CDR1 and CDR2 are LNHNV and YYDKDF (reference sequence). In DNA form, the CDR3 reads TGTGCCACCAGCAGAGATGACCCGGGAGGGGAAGAGACCCAGTACTTC. It yields the protein CATSRDDPGGEETQYF.

CDR3: CASSFGDYNEQFF. CDR3 nucleotide sequence: TGTGCCAGCAGCTTTGGGGATTACAATGAGCAGTTCTTC. The J gene is TRBJ2-1, the V gene TRBV5-6; no firm D call. The CDR3 is 13 residues long. Trimming cost V 2 bases and J 4 bases, with 7 bases left between them. CDR1 is SGHDT, CDR2 YYEEEE, per germline.

The rearrangement links TRBV12-3 or TRBV12-4 to TRBJ2-7, with 14 bases matching TRBD2. The V and J ends lost 5 bases and 6 bases, in that order; junction bases with no gene match: 3. The CDR3 covers 14 residues. CDR3 nucleotide sequence: TGTGCCAGCAGTGGGACTAGCGGGAGACGCGAGCAGTACTTC. Amino acids: CASSGTSGRREQYF.

As regards this clonotype: A read error may account for a junction end that differs from germline. The rearrangement links TRBV7-8 to TRBJ1-1; 8 bases are shared with TRBD1. Looked up from germline, CDR1 is SGHVS and CDR2 is FQNEAQ. This CDR3 spans 17 amino acids. The CDR3 sequence: CASSLRRDRSLNTEAFF. The CDR3, as DNA: TGTGCCAGCAGCCTCAGACGGGACAGGAGCCTGAACACCGAAGCTTTCTTT.

This chain's CDR3 is CASSKDGRSGDEQFF. The DNA of the CDR3 is TGTGCCAGCAGCAAGGACGGCAGGTCGGGCGATGAGCAGTTCTTC. This chain links TRBV7-9 with TRBJ2-1; no clear D gene. The CDR3 sequence is 15 residues long. Germline lookup yields CDR1 SEHNR and CDR2 FQNEAQ (reference sequence). Between the trimmed V and J ends, which lost 5 bases and 8 bases, there was a span of 19 bases.

This clonotype has a count of ten or more. The CDR3 sequence is CASSGDSYEQYF. CDR3 nucleotides: TGTGCCAGCAGCGGGGACAGCTACGAGCAGTACTTC. The V gene is TRBV9, the J gene TRBJ2-7; 7 bases line up with TRBD1. The CDR3 consists of 12 residues. The germline CDR1 and CDR2 sequences are SGDLS and YYNGEE. Trimming removed 3 bases from V and 3 bases from J; junction bases left unmatched: 0.